The rows below give T cell receptor beta chains drawn from one sample of a study of control samples from healthy donors and cancer patients. Sequencing used immunoSEQ multiplex PCR; TCRdb keeps in-frame clones, though not all of them. The repertoire consists of about 63,000 clones, with over 75% occurring once and the leading ten covering roughly 5.1%. The specimen sequenced was blood. These TCRs come from a man aged 40-55 years in good health. Both conserved end residues are part of each CDR3. D genes are given only for firm matches. Some rows have no size entry. The others give once, few or many, or a class for an expanded clone.

clone_size: few
v_call: TRBV7-9
j_call: TRBJ2-7
d_call: TRBD2
cdr3_aa: CASSPSGGFYEQYF
cdr3_nt: TGTGCCAGCAGCCCTAGCGGGGGTTTCTACGAGCAGTACTTC

clone_size: .
v_call: TRBV7-3
j_call: TRBJ2-2
d_call: TRBD2
cdr3_aa: CASSPISGGNTGELFF
cdr3_nt: TGTGCCAGCAGTCCAATTAGCGGGGGGAACACCGGGGAGCTGTTTTTT

clone_size: .
v_call: TRBV7-2
j_call: TRBJ2-2
d_call: .
cdr3_aa: CASSLRADTGELFF
cdr3_nt: TGTGCCAGCAGCCTTAGAGCGGACACCGGGGAGCTGTTTTTT

clone_size: .
v_call: TRBV5-5
j_call: TRBJ2-1
d_call: TRBD2
cdr3_aa: CASSFLADYNEQFF
cdr3_nt: TGTGCCAGCAGCTTTCTAGCGGACTACAATGAGCAGTTCTTC

clone_size: .
v_call: TRBV7-9
j_call: TRBJ2-7
d_call: TRBD1
cdr3_aa: CASSGDRGYEQYF
cdr3_nt: TGTGCCAGCAGCGGGGACAGGGGCTACGAGCAGTACTTC

clone_size: .
v_call: TRBV4-1
j_call: TRBJ1-1
d_call: .
cdr3_aa: CASTRSEATSRARMNTEAFF
cdr3_nt: TGCGCCAGCACTCGGTCGGAGGCCACTAGCAGGGCTAGGATGAACACTGAAGCTTTCTTT

clone_size: .
v_call: TRBV5-5
j_call: TRBJ2-5
d_call: TRBD2
cdr3_aa: CASSFRGGAGETQYF
cdr3_nt: TGTGCCAGCAGCTTCCGCGGGGGGGCTGGGGAGACCCAGTACTTC

clone_size: many
v_call: TRBV6-2/TRBV6-3
j_call: TRBJ1-1
d_call: .
cdr3_aa: CASSYGETMNTEAFF
cdr3_nt: TGTGCCAGCAGTTACGGGGAAACGATGAACACTGAAGCTTTCTTT

clone_size: few
v_call: TRBV4-3
j_call: TRBJ2-7
d_call: TRBD1
cdr3_aa: CASSQEVGQGISEQYF
cdr3_nt: TGCGCCAGCAGCCAAGAAGTGGGACAGGGAATAAGCGAGCAGTACTTC

clone_size: .
v_call: TRBV7-2
j_call: TRBJ2-7
d_call: .
cdr3_aa: CASSLDHEQYF
cdr3_nt: TGTGCCAGCAGCTTAGACCACGAGCAGTACTTC